This T cell receptor (beta chain) was identified during a study of control samples from healthy donors and cancer patients. Germline V gene sequence: CDR1 MNHEY, CDR2 SVGAGI. This CDR3 contains 13 residues. The ends were cut back, 6 bases at V and 4 bases at J, with 12 bases in the middle. Using immunoSEQ multiplex PCR, the repertoire was profiled, and TCRdb retains in-frame clones only, with some absent. The sample holds about 120,000 clones; around nine tenths are singletons and the top ten take 9% to 14%. The V gene is TRBV6-5, the J gene TRBJ1-2, with D possibly TRBD1 on 6 matching bases. The receptor's source is a man aged 25-45 years in good health. The material sequenced was blood. The CDR3 DNA reads TGTGCCAGCAGGTTGGACAGTTCCTATGGCTACACCTTC. This codes for CASRLDSSYGYTF.